This TCR beta chain was captured by sequencing in a study of memory CD4+ T cells and cytomegalovirus serostatus. This table comes from immunoSEQ multiplex PCR, and its TCRdb copy is limited to in-frame clones, with some not included. The sample lists around 26,000 clones, 70% to 80% occurring once. The sort gate was single viable CD3+CD4+CD8-CD45RO+ cells for memory CD4+ T cells. The CDR3 runs to 14 residues. CDR1 and CDR2 from the germline V gene are GTSNPN and SVGIG (reference sequence). V lost 0 bases and J 0 bases, leaving 8 bases between the germline ends. V is TRBV30 and J is TRBJ1-2, with no clear D. The sample taken for sequencing was memory CD4+ T cells from blood. This receptor was obtained from an adult in good health and CMV-seronegative. DNA of the CDR3: TGTGCCTGGAGTGTGCACCTCGCTAACTATGGCTACACCTTC. This codes for CAWSVHLANYGYTF.